The clone carrying this T cell receptor (beta chain) was picked up a small number of times. The target antigen is unknown. Healthy Caucasians from Russia aged roughly 6 to 95 served as donors. Every sample yielded at least 7 million isolated PBMCs. Germline V CDR1 and CDR2: LGHNA, YNFKEQ. There are 13 residues in the CDR3. Deletions cut 0 bases from V and 7 bases from J, with 9 bases between. The data originate from a study of blood T cells in healthy people across ages. General study points: As naive T cell percentage varied, TCR beta diversity correlated strongly with it. TCR beta diversity per million T cells fell roughly linearly with age.

A second PCR of about 7 to 12 cycles used a sample-barcoded 5' primer and a J-beta primer mix. TCRdb reprocessed the 5' RACE reads with MiXCR, giving one entry per CDR3 protein. The sample consists of around 1,100,000 distinct CDR3 sequences, 30% to 40% of them appearing once. This sequence joins TRBV4-2 and TRBJ1-2; D gene uncertain. Sequencing was done on a sample of blood. The receptor comes from a young man in good health. The DNA of the CDR3 is TGTGCCAGCAGCCAAGATCCGCGTCCTGGCTACACCTTC. Translated: CASSQDPRPGYTF.